The table lists the clone carrying this TCR beta chain with a few counts. Its cognate antigen is unknown. Unmatched junction bases numbered 12, after V lost 4 bases and J lost 7 bases. CDR3 size: 15 residues. Looked up from germline, CDR1 is SGHRS and CDR2 is YFSETQ. This specimen belongs to a study of early T cells in non-severe SARS-CoV-2 infection. In the study overall: The sequenced material was bulk RNA from unsorted whole blood, and its chains were unpaired. Findings and limits, study-wide: Anti-spike CD8 responses were favored by VDJdb matching, which missed private and CD4 specificities.

Using its own MiXCR run on the 5' RACE reads, TCRdb lists one record per CDR3 protein. This sample yields more than 90,000 distinct CDR3 sequences, of which about 12% are seen a single time; approximately 2.4% belongs to the top ten. This TCR was recovered from an adult who was a healthcare worker with PCR-confirmed SARS-CoV-2 infection or an uninfected control (not recorded which). This sequence joins TRBV5-1 and TRBJ1-2; TRBD1 agrees at 8 bases. Sequences were obtained from whole blood. This CDR3 reads CASSPGQDHNRGYTF. CDR3 bases: TGCGCCAGCAGCCCGGGACAGGACCACAACCGTGGCTACACCTTC.